These T cell receptor beta chains were read from a single sample in a study of blood T cell repertoires in COVID-19. Only in-frame clones appear in the TCRdb table, and some are missing; sequencing was by immunoSEQ multiplex PCR. The sample carries a few hundred thousand clones, 87% recorded once. The specimen sequenced was peripheral blood. These receptors originate from a woman aged 25 to 39 with COVID-19, enrolled during active disease. Both conserved end residues are part of each CDR3. The order of the fields is V gene, J gene, D gene, clone size, CDR3 protein, CDR3 DNA. D genes are given only for firm matches. Size is stated for part of the rows, as once, few or many counts, or as a class when the clone is expanded.

>TRBV6-5|TRBJ2-1|-|-
CASSKTGNEQFF
TGTGCCAGCAGCAAGACGGGGAATGAGCAGTTCTTC
>TRBV7-2|TRBJ2-3|TRBD2|once
CASSLGSGRNTDTQYF
TGTGCCAGCAGCTTAGGTAGCGGGAGGAACACAGATACGCAGTATTTT
>TRBV27|TRBJ1-2|-|-
CASSPTGKFGYTF
TGTGCCAGCAGTCCGACAGGCAAATTTGGCTACACCTTC
>TRBV24-1|TRBJ2-2|-|-
CATSDSGQITGELFF
TGTGCCACCAGTGATTCAGGACAGATCACCGGGGAGCTGTTTTTT
>TRBV28|TRBJ2-7|-|-
CASSLAPPGRHEQYF
TGTGCCAGCAGTTTAGCCCCCCCAGGGAGGCACGAGCAGTACTTC
>TRBV7-9|TRBJ2-6|-|-
CASSLGPGTSGANVLTF
TGTGCCAGCAGCTTAGGGCCCGGGACTTCTGGGGCCAACGTCCTGACTTTC
>TRBV4-1|TRBJ1-1|-|-
CASSQDSGYMNTEAFF
TGCGCCAGCAGCCAAGATTCAGGATACATGAACACTGAAGCTTTCTTT
>TRBV5-4|TRBJ2-7|TRBD2|-
CASSIWTSGRPYEQYF
TGTGCCAGCAGCATTTGGACTAGCGGGAGACCCTACGAGCAGTACTTC
>TRBV4-3|TRBJ2-3|-|-
CASSQDPGLPEIDTQYF
TGCGCCAGCAGCCAAGATCCGGGACTCCCGGAGATAGATACGCAGTATTTT
>TRBV5-6|TRBJ1-4|TRBD1|-
CASRQGQGTEKLFF
TGTGCCAGCAGGCAGGGACAGGGGACTGAAAAACTGTTTTTT
>TRBV30|TRBJ2-2|-|-
CAWSARAAGELFF
TGTGCCTGGAGTGCGAGGGCCGCCGGGGAGCTGTTTTTT
>TRBV4-1|TRBJ2-7|-|-
CASSPEPWVEQYF
TGCGCCAGCAGCCCGGAGCCGTGGGTCGAGCAGTACTTC
>TRBV24-1|TRBJ2-1|TRBD2|-
CATSDPSGRADNEQFF
TGTGCCACCAGTGACCCTAGCGGGAGGGCTGACAATGAGCAGTTCTTC